This TCR beta chain was identified during a study of control samples from healthy donors and cancer patients. Some clones are missing from TCRdb's copy, which holds only in-frame ones; the method was immunoSEQ multiplex PCR. The sample carries some 150,000 clones, around 90% recorded once. Sequencing was carried out using blood. The clonotype originates from a man younger than 40 in good health.

The CDR3 is CATSNPTGALSGNTIYF. CDR3 nucleotides: TGTGCCACCAGCAACCCAACAGGGGCCCTCTCTGGAAACACCATATATTTT. This chain links TRBV15 with TRBJ1-3; 7 bases agree with TRBD1. The germline CDR1 and CDR2 sequences are LNHNV and YYDKDF (reference sequence). CDR3 length: 17 residues. The V gene end was trimmed by 4 bases and the J gene end by 0 bases; junction bases not matched to a gene: 9.